The present entry profiles one TCR beta chain with its context. This record belongs to a study of blood T cell repertoires in COVID-19. V was clipped by 5 bases and J by 4 bases; unmatched bases: 5. This CDR3 spans 16 amino acids. Germline V gene sequence: CDR1 LNHDA, CDR2 SQIVND (reference sequence). Original analysis: Quantification of nucleated cells was approximated via reference gene primer amplification. The method was immunoSEQ multiplex PCR; TCRdb's version includes in-frame clones alone and lacks a portion of them. The V and J calls and clone size come from that table; D and trimming were worked out from the DNA. The sample yields 300,000 to 400,000 clones, 90% to 95% seen once.

The sample taken for sequencing was peripheral blood. This clonotype was sampled from a woman aged 18-29 years who had recovered from COVID-19. The gene calls are TRBV19 and TRBJ2-1; 13 bases are a match to TRBD2. The CDR3 bases are TGTGCCAGTAGTCTAGGGACTAGCGGGGTATACAATGAGCAGTTCTTC. Translated: CASSLGTSGVYNEQFF.